These T cell receptor beta chains were read from a single sample in a study of cytomegalovirus exposure and HLA in healthy donors. The assay was immunoSEQ multiplex PCR, and TCRdb's table has in-frame clones only and misses some. Among over 95,000 clones listed, about 70% were seen once. Sample: PBMCs. These receptors were collected from a human donor in good health. Both conserved end residues are part of each CDR3. The order of the fields is V gene, J gene, clone size, D gene, CDR3 DNA, CDR3 protein. A D gene is named only where the DNA matches it firmly. The size of a clone is reported for some rows only, either as once, few or many, or as a class for expanded clones.

V gene: TRBV5-6; J gene: TRBJ2-3; clone size: -; D gene: TRBD2; CDR3 DNA: TGTGCCAGCAGCTTGGTCTCTAGCGGGAGGGATACGCAGTATTTT; CDR3 protein: CASSLVSSGRDTQYF
V gene: TRBV4-1; J gene: TRBJ2-3; clone size: -; D gene: TRBD2; CDR3 DNA: TGCGCCAGCACCCCAAGAGTGGCTAGCGGGGAGGGGGATACGCAGTATTTT; CDR3 protein: CASTPRVASGEGDTQYF
V gene: TRBV2; J gene: TRBJ2-1; clone size: -; D gene: -; CDR3 DNA: TGTGCCAGCAGTCCATACAATGAGCAGTTCTTC; CDR3 protein: CASSPYNEQFF
V gene: TRBV29-1; J gene: TRBJ2-5; clone size: few; D gene: -; CDR3 DNA: TGCAGCGTTGAAGATGGGCCCTCCCGAGAGACCCAGTACTTC; CDR3 protein: CSVEDGPSRETQYF
V gene: TRBV5-4; J gene: TRBJ2-2; clone size: -; D gene: TRBD1; CDR3 DNA: TGTGCCACCACTGGGACAGGGGGATCCGGGGAGCTGTTTTTT; CDR3 protein: CATTGTGGSGELFF
V gene: TRBV28; J gene: TRBJ2-7; clone size: few; D gene: TRBD1; CDR3 DNA: TGTGCCGTGGGGCCGTCGACAGGGGGAAGCTCCGAGCAGTACTTC; CDR3 protein: CAVGPSTGGSSEQYF
V gene: TRBV9; J gene: TRBJ2-3; clone size: once; D gene: TRBD1; CDR3 DNA: TGTGCCAGCAGCGTAGGCACAGGGGGTACGCAGTATTTT; CDR3 protein: CASSVGTGGTQYF
V gene: TRBV5-1; J gene: TRBJ1-2; clone size: once; D gene: -; CDR3 DNA: TGCGCCAGCTCAAAGGCCGGGGAGCCAGCTTTCTATGGCTACACCTTC; CDR3 protein: CASSKAGEPAFYGYTF
V gene: TRBV19; J gene: TRBJ1-5; clone size: -; D gene: -; CDR3 DNA: TGTGCCAGTAGTATTTCTTCAAGCGGAGATCAGCCCCAGCATTTT; CDR3 protein: CASSISSSGDQPQHF
V gene: TRBV14; J gene: TRBJ2-4; clone size: -; D gene: -; CDR3 DNA: TGTGCCAGCAGCCAAGATAGGGGGAGCGTAGCCAAAAACATTCAGTACTTC; CDR3 protein: CASSQDRGSVAKNIQYF
V gene: TRBV27; J gene: TRBJ2-5; clone size: -; D gene: TRBD2; CDR3 DNA: TGTGCCAGCAGTCCCGCAGCGGGGGGGCCACTAGAGACCCAGTACTTC; CDR3 protein: CASSPAAGGPLETQYF
V gene: TRBV7-9; J gene: TRBJ1-4; clone size: few; D gene: -; CDR3 DNA: TGTGCCAGCAGCTCGGAGGGAAATGAAAAACTGTTTTTT; CDR3 protein: CASSSEGNEKLFF
V gene: TRBV7-9; J gene: TRBJ1-4; clone size: many; D gene: -; CDR3 DNA: TGTGCCAGCAGGCAAGCAGGGATTAATGAAAAACTGTTTTTT; CDR3 protein: CASRQAGINEKLFF
V gene: TRBV6-4; J gene: TRBJ2-7; clone size: once; D gene: TRBD1; CDR3 DNA: TGTGCCAGCAGTGACCCTTTGGCAGGGGGCTACGAGCAGTACTTC; CDR3 protein: CASSDPLAGGYEQYF
V gene: TRBV5-1; J gene: TRBJ2-1; clone size: -; D gene: -; CDR3 DNA: TGCGCCAGCAGACAAGGGACAGCGGGTGATGAGCAGTTCTTC; CDR3 protein: CASRQGTAGDEQFF
V gene: TRBV4-1; J gene: TRBJ2-7; clone size: once; D gene: -; CDR3 DNA: TGCGCCAGCAGCCAAGGATTGGCAGGGGCCTACGAGCAGTACTTC; CDR3 protein: CASSQGLAGAYEQYF
V gene: TRBV6-4; J gene: TRBJ2-1; clone size: -; D gene: TRBD1; CDR3 DNA: TGTGCCAGCAGTGTACAGGGGGCAGACTACAATGAGCAGTTCTTC; CDR3 protein: CASSVQGADYNEQFF
V gene: TRBV6-1; J gene: TRBJ1-3; clone size: few; D gene: TRBD1; CDR3 DNA: TGTGCCAGCAGTGAATATGGACAGGGGGCCAGTGGAAACACCATATATTTT; CDR3 protein: CASSEYGQGASGNTIYF
V gene: TRBV19; J gene: TRBJ2-7; clone size: -; D gene: TRBD2; CDR3 DNA: TGTGCCAGTAGTAGGAAGGAAGCGGGATCTACCTACGAGCAGTACTTC; CDR3 protein: CASSRKEAGSTYEQYF
V gene: TRBV7-9; J gene: TRBJ1-1; clone size: -; D gene: TRBD1; CDR3 DNA: TGTGCCAGCAGCTCAACCCGGGACAGAAAGAACACTGAAGCTTTCTTT; CDR3 protein: CASSSTRDRKNTEAFF
V gene: TRBV7-8; J gene: TRBJ2-7; clone size: -; D gene: -; CDR3 DNA: TGTGCCAGCAGCGGCTCAGGGGTGGGTTGGTACGAGCAGTACTTC; CDR3 protein: CASSGSGVGWYEQYF
V gene: TRBV6-1; J gene: TRBJ1-6; clone size: few; D gene: -; CDR3 DNA: TGTGCCAGCAGTGAAGGGCTAGCCGGGAATTCACCCCTCCACTTT; CDR3 protein: CASSEGLAGNSPLHF
V gene: TRBV5-1; J gene: TRBJ1-1; clone size: -; D gene: TRBD1; CDR3 DNA: TGCGCCAGCAGCTTGCAGGGGGCCCTGAACACTGAAGCTTTCTTT; CDR3 protein: CASSLQGALNTEAFF
V gene: TRBV25-1; J gene: TRBJ2-5; clone size: -; D gene: -; CDR3 DNA: TGTGCCAGTGGGGGGGGCGACAGCGGACTTCAAGAGACCCAGTACTTC; CDR3 protein: CASGGGDSGLQETQYF
V gene: TRBV5-1; J gene: TRBJ2-1; clone size: -; D gene: TRBD2; CDR3 DNA: TGCGCCAGCAGCTTGGAACTAGCGCCTTACAATGAGCAGTTCTTC; CDR3 protein: CASSLELAPYNEQFF
V gene: TRBV30; J gene: TRBJ1-1; clone size: -; D gene: -; CDR3 DNA: TGTGCCTGGAGTGTTAGGTTGGGGGGGGGTGGGAACACTGAAGCTTTCTTT; CDR3 protein: CAWSVRLGGGGNTEAFF
V gene: TRBV2; J gene: TRBJ1-1; clone size: -; D gene: -; CDR3 DNA: TGTGCCTCCTCCCCCGGGGGGCGCGCTGAAGCTTTCTTT; CDR3 protein: CASSPGGRAEAFF
V gene: TRBV5-8; J gene: TRBJ1-6; clone size: -; D gene: -; CDR3 DNA: TGTGCCAGCAGGCCCCACAGAGATTCACCCCTCCACTTT; CDR3 protein: CASRPHRDSPLHF
V gene: TRBV23-1; J gene: TRBJ2-7; clone size: few; D gene: -; CDR3 DNA: TGCGCCAGCAGTCAGGCACGACTCGAGCAGTACTTC; CDR3 protein: CASSQARLEQYF
V gene: TRBV7-2; J gene: TRBJ1-1; clone size: once; D gene: -; CDR3 DNA: TGTGCCAGCAGCTGGACAGTGAACACTGAAGCTTTCTTT; CDR3 protein: CASSWTVNTEAFF
V gene: TRBV5-4; J gene: TRBJ1-6; clone size: -; D gene: -; CDR3 DNA: TGTGCCAGCAGCCCTGAGGGGACTGCTATCAATTCACCCCTCCACTTT; CDR3 protein: CASSPEGTAINSPLHF
V gene: TRBV7-7; J gene: TRBJ2-3; clone size: -; D gene: -; CDR3 DNA: TGTGCTAGCAGCGGGCTAGCTGCAGATACGCAGTATTTT; CDR3 protein: CASSGLAADTQYF
V gene: TRBV6-6; J gene: TRBJ2-3; clone size: -; D gene: -; CDR3 DNA: TGTGCCAGCAGTCAGTTGGCAATCACAGATACGCAGTATTTT; CDR3 protein: CASSQLAITDTQYF
V gene: TRBV7-2; J gene: TRBJ1-2; clone size: -; D gene: -; CDR3 DNA: TGTGCCAGCAGCTCCCTCGGACAGACTAACTATGGCTACACCTTC; CDR3 protein: CASSSLGQTNYGYTF
V gene: TRBV18; J gene: TRBJ2-5; clone size: few; D gene: -; CDR3 DNA: TGTGCCAGCTCACCCGTCAGGACGGGGAGGGAGACCCAGTACTTC; CDR3 protein: CASSPVRTGRETQYF
V gene: TRBV6-6; J gene: TRBJ2-1; clone size: -; D gene: TRBD1; CDR3 DNA: TGTGCCAGCAGAGACCGACAGGGTCCCTACAATGAGCAGTTCTTC; CDR3 protein: CASRDRQGPYNEQFF
V gene: TRBV5-8; J gene: TRBJ2-7; clone size: -; D gene: TRBD1; CDR3 DNA: TGTGCCAGCAGACCCGGACAGGGGGCTGTATCCTACGAGCAGTACTTC; CDR3 protein: CASRPGQGAVSYEQYF
V gene: TRBV30; J gene: TRBJ2-7; clone size: -; D gene: TRBD2; CDR3 DNA: TGTGCCTGGAGTGTCGGGACTAGCAGGAGGTCAGGATCCTACGAGCAGTACTTC; CDR3 protein: CAWSVGTSRRSGSYEQYF